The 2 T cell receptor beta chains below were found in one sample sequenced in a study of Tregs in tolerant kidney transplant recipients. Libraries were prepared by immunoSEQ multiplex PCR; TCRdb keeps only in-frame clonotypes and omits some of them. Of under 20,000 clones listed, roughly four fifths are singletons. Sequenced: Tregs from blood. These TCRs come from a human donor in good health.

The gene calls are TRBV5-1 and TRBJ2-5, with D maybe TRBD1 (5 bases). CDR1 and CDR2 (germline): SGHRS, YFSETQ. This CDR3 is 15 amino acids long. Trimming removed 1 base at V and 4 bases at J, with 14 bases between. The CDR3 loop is CASSLNGRAGETQYF. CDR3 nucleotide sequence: TGCGCCAGCAGCTTGAATGGCAGGGCAGGAGAGACCCAGTACTTC.

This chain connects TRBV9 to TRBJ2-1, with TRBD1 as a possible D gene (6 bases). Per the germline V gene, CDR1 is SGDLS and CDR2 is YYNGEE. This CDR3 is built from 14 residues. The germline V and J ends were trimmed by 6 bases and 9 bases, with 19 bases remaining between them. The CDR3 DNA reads TGTGCCAGCACCCGTGGAACTGACAGGACTGAGCAGTTCTTC. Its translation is CASTRGTDRTEQFF.